Given below is one TCR beta chain in context. The sample is drawn from a study of OX40 agonist ivuxolimab in advanced cancers. The repertoire was sequenced with immunoSEQ multiplex PCR; TCRdb's copy has only in-frame clones and lacks some. In the table there are 72,000 or so clones, more than 75% of which are singletons. Germline V gives CDR1 SGHTS, CDR2 YDEGEE. The germline V and J ends were trimmed by 1 base and 0 bases, with 2 bases remaining between them. This CDR3 spans 13 amino acids. This chain joins TRBV5-8 and TRBJ1-5; D call uncertain. The clonotype was recovered from an adult with an advanced solid tumor such as melanoma, head and neck, liver or kidney cancer. This specimen consisted of CD4+ or CD8+ T cells sorted from blood, obtained in a trial of the OX40 agonist ivuxolimab. This CDR3 reads CASSLYSNQPQHF. The CDR3 region has the DNA TGTGCCAGCAGCTTGTATAGCAATCAGCCCCAGCATTTT.